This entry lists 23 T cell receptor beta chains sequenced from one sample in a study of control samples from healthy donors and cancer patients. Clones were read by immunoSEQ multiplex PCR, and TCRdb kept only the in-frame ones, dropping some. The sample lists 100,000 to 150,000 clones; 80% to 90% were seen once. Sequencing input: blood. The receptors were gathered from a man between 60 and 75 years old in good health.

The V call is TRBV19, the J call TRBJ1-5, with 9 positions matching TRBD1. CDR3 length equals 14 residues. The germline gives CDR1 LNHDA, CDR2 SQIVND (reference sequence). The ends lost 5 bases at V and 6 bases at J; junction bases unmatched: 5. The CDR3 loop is CASSVGDRAQPQHF. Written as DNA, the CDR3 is TGTGCCAGTAGTGTTGGGGACAGGGCTCAGCCCCAGCATTTT.

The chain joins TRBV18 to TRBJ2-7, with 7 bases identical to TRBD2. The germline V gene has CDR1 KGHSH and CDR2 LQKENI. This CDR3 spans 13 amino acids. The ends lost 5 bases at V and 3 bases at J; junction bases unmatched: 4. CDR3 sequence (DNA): TGTGCCAGCTCATCCGTAGCGGGCTACGAGCAGTACTTC. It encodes CASSSVAGYEQYF.

The CDR3 DNA reads as TGTGCCAGTAGTCCTCAGATAGCAACTAATGAAAAACTGTTTTTT. Residues: CASSPQIATNEKLFF. The gene calls are TRBV19 and TRBJ1-4; D uncertain. The CDR3 extends over 15 amino acids. V was cut by 5 bases and J by 0 bases, with 10 bases left in between. Germline assignment: CDR1 LNHDA and CDR2 SQIVND (reference sequence).

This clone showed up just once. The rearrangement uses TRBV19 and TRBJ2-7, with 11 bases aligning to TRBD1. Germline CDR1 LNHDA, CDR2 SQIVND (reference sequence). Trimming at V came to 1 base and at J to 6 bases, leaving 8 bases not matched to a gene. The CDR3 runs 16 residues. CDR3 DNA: TGTGCCAGTAGTATAGGTTCGGACAGGGGGCTCTCCGAGCAGTACTTC. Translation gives CASSIGSDRGLSEQYF. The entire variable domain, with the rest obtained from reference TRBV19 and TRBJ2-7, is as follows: DGGITQSPKYLFRKEGQNVTLSCEQNLNHDAMYWYRQDPGQGLRLIYYSQIVNDFQKGDIAEGYSVSREKKESFPLTVTSAQKNPTAFYLCASSIGSDRGLSEQYFGPGTRLTVT.

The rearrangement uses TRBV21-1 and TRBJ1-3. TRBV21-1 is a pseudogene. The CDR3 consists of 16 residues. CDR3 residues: CASSKVSERLGNTIYF. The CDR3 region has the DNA TGTGCCAGCAGCAAAGTTTCGGAACGCCTTGGAAACACCATATATTTT.

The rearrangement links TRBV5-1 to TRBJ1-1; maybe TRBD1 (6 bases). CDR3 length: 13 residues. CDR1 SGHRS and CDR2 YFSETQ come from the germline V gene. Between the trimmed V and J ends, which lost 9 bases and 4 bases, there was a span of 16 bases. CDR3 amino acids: CATYEGGGTEAFF. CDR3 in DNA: TGCGCCACCTACGAGGGGGGGGGCACTGAAGCTTTCTTT.

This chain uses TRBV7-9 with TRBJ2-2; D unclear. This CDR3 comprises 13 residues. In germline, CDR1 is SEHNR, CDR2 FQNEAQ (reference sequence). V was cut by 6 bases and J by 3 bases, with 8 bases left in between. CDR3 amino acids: CASRLTDTGELFF. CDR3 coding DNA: TGTGCCAGCAGGTTGACTGACACCGGGGAGCTGTTTTTT.

CDR3 sequence (DNA): TGTGCCACCAGTGATTTTGAAGGGACAGTTAACAATGAGCAGTTCTTC. As protein: CATSDFEGTVNNEQFF. This chain uses TRBV24-1 with TRBJ2-1, with 7 positions matching TRBD1. The germline CDR1 and CDR2 sequences are KGHDR and SFDVKD. V was clipped by 1 base and J by 5 bases; unmatched bases: 7. The CDR3 totals 16 residues.

In nucleotides, the CDR3 is TGTGCCAGCAGCTTCCTAACGGGGGTAGCTAACTATGGCTACACCTTC. Protein product: CASSFLTGVANYGYTF. This chain links TRBV28 with TRBJ1-2; TRBD1 is a possible D gene (5 bases). Looked up from germline, CDR1 is MDHEN and CDR2 is SYDVKM. The CDR3 length is 16 residues. Deletions cut 6 bases from V and 0 bases from J, with 17 bases between.

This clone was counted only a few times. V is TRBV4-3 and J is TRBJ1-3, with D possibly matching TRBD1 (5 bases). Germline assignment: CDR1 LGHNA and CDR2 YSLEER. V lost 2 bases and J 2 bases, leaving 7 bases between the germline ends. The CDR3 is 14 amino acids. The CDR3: CASSQQGAGNTIYF. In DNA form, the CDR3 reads TGCGCCAGCAGCCAACAAGGGGCTGGAAACACCATATATTTT.

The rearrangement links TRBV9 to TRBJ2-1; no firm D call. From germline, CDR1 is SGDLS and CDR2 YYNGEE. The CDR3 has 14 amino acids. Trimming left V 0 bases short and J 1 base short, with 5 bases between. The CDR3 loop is CASSVGLSYNEQFF. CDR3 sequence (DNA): TGTGCCAGCAGCGTAGGGCTTTCCTACAATGAGCAGTTCTTC.

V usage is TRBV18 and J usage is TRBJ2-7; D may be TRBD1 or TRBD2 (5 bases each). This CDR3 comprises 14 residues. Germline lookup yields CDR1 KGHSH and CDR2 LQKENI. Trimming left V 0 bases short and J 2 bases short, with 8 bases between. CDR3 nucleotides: TGTGCCAGCTCACCACCGGGGACCACCTACGAGCAGTACTTC. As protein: CASSPPGTTYEQYF.

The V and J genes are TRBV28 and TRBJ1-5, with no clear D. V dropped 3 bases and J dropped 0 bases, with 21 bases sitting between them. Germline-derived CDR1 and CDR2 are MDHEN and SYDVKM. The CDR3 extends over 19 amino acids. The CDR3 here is CASSLVRTSPFGSNQPQHF. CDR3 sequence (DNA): TGTGCCAGCAGTTTGGTACGGACCTCGCCTTTCGGTAGCAATCAGCCCCAGCATTTT.

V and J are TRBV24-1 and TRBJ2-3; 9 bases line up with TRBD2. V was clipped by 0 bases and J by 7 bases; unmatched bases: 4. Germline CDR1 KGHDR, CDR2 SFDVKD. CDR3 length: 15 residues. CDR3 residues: CATSDLRTSVYTQYF. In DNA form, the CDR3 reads TGTGCCACCAGTGATTTGAGGACTAGCGTGTATACGCAGTATTTT.

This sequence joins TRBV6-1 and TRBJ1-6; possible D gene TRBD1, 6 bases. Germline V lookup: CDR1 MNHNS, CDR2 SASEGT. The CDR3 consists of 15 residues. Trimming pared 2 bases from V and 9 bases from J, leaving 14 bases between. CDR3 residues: CASSERSGVGSPLHF. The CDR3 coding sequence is TGTGCCAGCAGTGAAAGGTCAGGGGTAGGTTCACCCCTCCACTTT.

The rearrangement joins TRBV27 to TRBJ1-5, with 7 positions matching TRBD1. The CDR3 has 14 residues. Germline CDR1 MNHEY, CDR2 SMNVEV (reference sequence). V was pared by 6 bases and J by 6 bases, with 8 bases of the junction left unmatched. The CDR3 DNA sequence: TGTGCCAGCAGCCAAGGACAGGTCACTCAGCCCCAGCATTTT. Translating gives CASSQGQVTQPQHF.

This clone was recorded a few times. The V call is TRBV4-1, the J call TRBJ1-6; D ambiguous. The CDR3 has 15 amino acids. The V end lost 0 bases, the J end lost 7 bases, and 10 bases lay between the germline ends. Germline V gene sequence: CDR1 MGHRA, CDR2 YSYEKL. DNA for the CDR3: TGCGCCAGCAGCCAAGATTCGGCGCGGAATTCACCCCTCCACTTT. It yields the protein CASSQDSARNSPLHF.

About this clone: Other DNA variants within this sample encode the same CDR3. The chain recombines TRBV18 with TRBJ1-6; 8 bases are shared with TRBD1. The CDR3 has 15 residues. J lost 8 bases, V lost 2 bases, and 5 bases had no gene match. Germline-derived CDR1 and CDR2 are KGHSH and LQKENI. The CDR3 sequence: CASSPLGQGDSPLHF. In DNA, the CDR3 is TGTGCCAGCTCACCATTAGGACAGGGCGATTCACCCCTCCACTTT.

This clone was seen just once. The CDR3 DNA sequence: TGTGCCAGCAGTGCTCCTAACAGGGGAGACTATGGCTACACCTTC. This codes for CASSAPNRGDYGYTF. V gene TRBV28 combines with J gene TRBJ1-2, with 7 bases lining up with TRBD1. With 5 bases clipped from V and 3 bases from J, the junction kept 9 bases outside the gene matches. This CDR3 region has 15 residues. Germline assignment: CDR1 MDHEN and CDR2 SYDVKM.

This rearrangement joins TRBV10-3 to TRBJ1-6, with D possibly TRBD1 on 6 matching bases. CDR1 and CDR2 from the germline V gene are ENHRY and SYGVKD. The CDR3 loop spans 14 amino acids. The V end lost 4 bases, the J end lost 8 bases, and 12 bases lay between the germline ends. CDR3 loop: CAISALDRDSPLHF. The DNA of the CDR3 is TGTGCCATCAGTGCTCTGGACAGAGATTCACCCCTCCACTTT.

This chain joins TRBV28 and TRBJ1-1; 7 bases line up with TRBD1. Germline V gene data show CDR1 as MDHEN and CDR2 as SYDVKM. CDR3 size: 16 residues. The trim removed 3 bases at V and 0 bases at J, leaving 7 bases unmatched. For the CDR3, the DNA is TGTGCCAGCAGTTTCTCGAGGGGGCAAGTGAACACTGAAGCTTTCTTT. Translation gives CASSFSRGQVNTEAFF. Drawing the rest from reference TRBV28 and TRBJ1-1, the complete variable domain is DVKVTQSSRYLVKRTGEKVFLECVQDMDHENMFWYRQDPGLGLRLIYFSYDVKMKEKGDIPEGYSVSREKKERFSLILESASTNQTSMYLCASSFSRGQVNTEAFFGQGTRLTVV.

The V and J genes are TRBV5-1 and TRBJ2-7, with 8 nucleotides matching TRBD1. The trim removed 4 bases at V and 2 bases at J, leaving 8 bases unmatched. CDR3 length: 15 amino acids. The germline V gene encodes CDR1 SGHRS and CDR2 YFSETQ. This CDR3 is CASSERQGTTYEQYF. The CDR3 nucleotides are TGCGCCAGCAGCGAGAGACAGGGGACCACCTACGAGCAGTACTTC.

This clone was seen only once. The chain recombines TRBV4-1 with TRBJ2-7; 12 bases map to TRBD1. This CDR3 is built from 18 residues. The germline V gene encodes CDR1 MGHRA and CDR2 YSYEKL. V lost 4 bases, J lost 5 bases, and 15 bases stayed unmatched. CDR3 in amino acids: CASSLGLTRDRGLDEQYF. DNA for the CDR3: TGCGCCAGCAGCCTTGGATTAACTCGGGACAGGGGGCTTGACGAGCAGTACTTC.